This T cell receptor beta chain was identified during a study of blood T cell repertoires in COVID-19. Study-wide context: COVID-19 samples, acute and convalescent, were from the United States, Italy and Spain. Nucleic acid was either cDNA or gDNA, and it came from T cells, B-cell-depleted T cells, or PBMCs.

The J segment lost 5 bases and the V segment lost 4 bases, leaving 1 base of the junction unmatched. The CDR3 totals 13 residues. Germline CDR1 and CDR2: SGHAT and FQNNGV. Per the study methods: Nucleated cell counts were estimated from reference gene primer amplification. TCRdb's table, derived via immunoSEQ multiplex PCR, lists solely in-frame clones and lacks some. V and J calls and clone size follow that table, whereas D and trimming were derived from the DNA. Among more than 200,000 clones listed, approximately 90% were seen once. The chain carries TRBV11-2 and TRBJ2-7; 11 nucleotides agree with TRBD1. The sequenced sample was peripheral blood. This TCR was recovered from a man older than 75 with acute or convalescent COVID-19. CDR3 loop: CASSWTGGHEQYF. The CDR3 DNA sequence: TGTGCCAGCAGCTGGACAGGGGGCCACGAGCAGTACTTC.